Each of the 10 T cell receptor beta chains below was sequenced from the same sample in a study of control samples from healthy donors and cancer patients (dated by TCRdb to about 2020). Library prep was done by the immunoSEQ multiplex PCR assay. TCRdb's version of the immuneACCESS table is confined to in-frame rearrangements and falls short of the full clone set. An unresolved V gene accounts for under half of the shortfall where checked; the remainder is of unknown origin. The sample records approximately 120,000 clones, more than 75% of which are singletons. The ten largest make up more than 8% of the sample. Source material: blood. Receptor source: a middle-aged man in good health.

The chain couples TRBV9 to TRBJ2-5, with D perhaps matching TRBD1 (5 bases). V lost 0 bases to trimming and J lost 4 bases, with 10 bases between them. CDR1 SGDLS and CDR2 YYNGEE come from the germline V gene. The CDR3 loop spans 14 amino acids. The CDR3 loop reads CASSVASGLETQYF. CDR3 bases: TGTGCCAGCAGCGTAGCTTCAGGGTTAGAGACCCAGTACTTC.

The sample holds one count of this clone. This chain uses TRBV27 with TRBJ2-7, with D perhaps matching TRBD1 (5 bases). The CDR3 consists of 13 residues. Per germline, CDR1 MNHEY and CDR2 SMNVEV (reference sequence). The germline V and J ends were trimmed by 5 bases and 2 bases, with 10 bases remaining between them. The CDR3 reads CASSPLTAYEQYF. CDR3 coding DNA: TGTGCCAGCAGTCCCCTGACAGCCTACGAGCAGTACTTC.

The V and J genes are TRBV6-5 and TRBJ2-1; no firm D call. The CDR3 spans 15 residues. CDR1 is MNHEY, CDR2 SVGAGI, per germline. Trimming cost V 4 bases and J 0 bases, with 10 bases left between them. As DNA, the CDR3 is TGTGCCAGCAGTTTGTACCAGAGCTCCTACAATGAGCAGTTCTTC. It yields the protein CASSLYQSSYNEQFF.

V usage is TRBV7-2 and J usage is TRBJ1-3, with TRBD1 matching 9 bases. This CDR3 is 16 amino acids long. CDR1 and CDR2 (germline): SGHTA, FQGNSA. Trimming at V came to 5 bases and at J to 1 base, leaving 6 bases not matched to a gene. CDR3 amino acids: CASSPDRGLSGNTIYF. Written as DNA, the CDR3 is TGTGCCAGCAGCCCGGACAGGGGCCTATCTGGAAACACCATATATTTT.

The chain employs TRBV29-1 and TRBJ1-2, with D possibly being TRBD1 (6 bases). The length of the CDR3 is 12 residues. The V and J ends lost 7 bases and 0 bases respectively, with 9 bases between them. Germline CDR1 and CDR2: SQVTM and ANQGSEA. The DNA of the CDR3 is TGCAGCGGAGGGGGGTCTAACTATGGCTACACCTTC. Translated: CSGGGSNYGYTF.

The V gene is TRBV10-3, the J gene TRBJ2-1; TRBD2 aligns across 14 bases. This CDR3 has 17 amino acids. Germline V gene data show CDR1 as ENHRY and CDR2 as SYGVKD. The ends lost 7 bases at V and 2 bases at J; junction bases unmatched: 7. The DNA of the CDR3 is TGTGCCATCAAGGGCGGGACTAGCGGGGGTACCTACAATGAGCAGTTCTTC. Protein sequence: CAIKGGTSGGTYNEQFF.

This chain uses TRBV7-9 with TRBJ1-2; TRBD1 might be the D (6 bases). Looked up from germline, CDR1 is SEHNR and CDR2 is FQNEAQ (reference sequence). Trimming removed 5 bases at V and 9 bases at J, with 19 bases between. This CDR3 is built from 14 residues. As DNA, the CDR3 is TGTGCCAGCAGCCCCCGGACAGCCGATTTTAGCTACACCTTC. This gives the protein CASSPRTADFSYTF.

This chain joins TRBV7-8 and TRBJ2-7; a weak D match, TRBD1 (6 bases). The CDR3 totals 13 residues. CDR1 SGHVS and CDR2 FQNEAQ come from the germline V gene. V lost 3 bases and J lost 3, with 9 bases in between. CDR3 region: CASSLTGFYEQYF. The CDR3, as DNA: TGTGCCAGCAGCTTGACAGGATTCTACGAGCAGTACTTC.

The chain couples TRBV5-4 to TRBJ1-3; a weak D match, TRBD1 (6 bases). CDR1 and CDR2 from the germline V gene are SGHNT and YYREEE (reference sequence). Trimming shortened V by 4 bases and J by 4 bases, and 15 bases separated the two germline ends. This CDR3 spans 15 amino acids. CDR3 coding DNA: TGTGCCAGCAGCACCGACAGGCAATTGGGAAACACCATATATTTT. It specifies CASSTDRQLGNTIYF.

The V gene is TRBV7-2, the J gene TRBJ2-5, with TRBD1 as a possible D gene (6 bases). The CDR3 is 14 amino acids. The V end was cut by 3 bases, the J end by 5 bases, with 13 bases between. Germline V CDR1 and CDR2: SGHTA, FQGNSA. The CDR3 DNA reads as TGTGCCAGCAGCTTGGGACACACCGGGGAGACCCAGTACTTC. Its translation: CASSLGHTGETQYF.